Sequencing of this TCR beta chain was carried out in a study of response to subunit inactivated influenza vaccine (dated by TCRdb to between 2017 and 2018). Describing the broader study: To follow how T cells responded to a trivalent subunit inactivated influenza vaccine, the researchers relied on deep quantitative profiling of the T cell receptor repertoire. Findings and caveats that apply to the study as a whole: It was suggested by the authors that each seasonal influenza vaccination may recruit only a limited number of new T cells.

V is clipped by 6 bases and J by 6 bases, and the sequence between their germline boundaries is 21 bases long. From the cysteine through the phenylalanine, the CDR3 covers 15 amino acids. CDR3 DNA is the only sequence kept; it has 45 bases, read in frame from the first base. In regard to this clonotype: The target of this receptor is not known. Qualities for individual bases were not recorded, and no much larger clone is one base off.

Libraries came from RT-PCR. Sequencing was carried out with an Illumina HiSeq 2500. TCRdb cleaned the public reads at Q25 with fastp, built clones with MiXCR and kept in-frame beta chains. Entries are consolidated by CDR3 protein sequence, retaining the most common genes and DNA. The sample data list around 570,000 distinct CDR3 sequences, and approximately 11% of these were observed just once. The leading ten clones occupy approximately 10% of the sample. The same sample was also used in a study of T cells expressing NK-cell markers. As that second study puts it: The TCR beta cDNA libraries were made using 5'RACE template switching, a step that added both a universal primer site and unique molecular identifiers. About eight donors provided sorted CD3+CD56+NKG2C+, CD3+CD56+NKG2C- and CD3+CD56-NKG2C+ T-cell subsets, whose TCR beta-chain repertoires were profiled. Among the eight sequenced donors, seven were HCMV-seropositive and one was HCMV-seronegative. In several experiments an anti-gammadeltaTCR antibody was added to restrict sorting to alphabetaTCR-expressing T cells. In six donors, the dominant CD3+CD56+NKG2C+ clonotypes ranked among the top 10 CD8+ clonotypes, making up 1.0-7.0% of CD8+ T cells. Those dominant clonotypes were again the most abundant among CD3+CD56-NKG2C+ cells in a few donors, at roughly 28.3-60.1%. It remained unclear whether the expanded NKG2C-expressing T cell clones were specific for HCMV antigens. The eight sequenced donors were randomly selected healthy volunteers, three men and five women. HCMV serostatus was determined by detecting HCMV-specific IgG in serum with a commercial ELISA kit. Peripheral blood mononuclear cells were isolated from blood by Ficoll density gradient centrifugation. For five to seven donors, unsorted PBMC were also used to sequence bulk peripheral blood T-cell repertoires. Priming for cDNA synthesis came from the TCR beta constant segment, and two successive PCR amplification steps followed. Sequencing of the libraries produced 2 x 150 bp reads on Illumina HiSeq 2000/2500, MiSeq or NextSeq. MIGEC handled demultiplexing of the reads and grouping by UMI, while MiTCR was used to assemble and quantify clonotypes. To exclude erroneous sequences, any TCR cDNA sequence not supported by at least two reads was discarded. Downstream repertoire analysis used the tcR package, and clonotypes were matched across fractions by CDR3 nucleotide sequence plus V segment. VDJmatch was used to annotate antigen specificity against VDJdb, with one amino acid substitution in CDR3 allowed.

In this chain, TRBV12-3 or TRBV12-4 is recombined with TRBJ2-7; the D call is possibly TRBD1 or TRBD2, each sharing 7 bases. The sequencing here drew on PBMCs from blood, taken on the day of vaccination. The sequence was obtained from a man aged 50-60 years who received an inactivated influenza vaccine. Donor details come from another sample of the same person, matched by shared clones. The DNA reads as follows: TGTGCCAGCAGCCTCAGGGGGGGACCGCCAGGCGAGCAGTACTTC. It codes for CASSLRGGPPGEQYF.